This TCR beta chain was obtained from a study of T cells after yellow fever vaccination. Study-wide results and limits: Clones from primary vaccination mostly reappeared after the booster (around 96% CD4, approximately 91% CD8).

As TCR cDNA was made by 5'RACE template switching, a universal primer site and UMIs were added. TCRdb processed the 5' RACE reads anew with MiXCR; each CDR3 protein has one entry. The data hold about 350,000 distinct CDR3 sequences, with 8% to 9.5% observed a single time. As concerns this clonotype: The antigen remains unidentified.

CDR1 is SEHNR, CDR2 FQNEAQ, per germline (reference sequence). The CDR3 contains 16 residues. Trimming stripped 1 base from V and 0 bases from J, with 7 bases between. Sequenced here: PBMCs, sampled roughly 46 days after the first yellow fever vaccination. The TCR originated in a young man who received the YFV17D yellow fever vaccine. The chain couples TRBV7-9 to TRBJ2-6; no clear D. This CDR3 is CASSLDGSSGANVLTF. The CDR3 DNA reads as TGTGCCAGCAGCTTAGACGGAAGCTCTGGGGCCAACGTCCTGACTTTC.